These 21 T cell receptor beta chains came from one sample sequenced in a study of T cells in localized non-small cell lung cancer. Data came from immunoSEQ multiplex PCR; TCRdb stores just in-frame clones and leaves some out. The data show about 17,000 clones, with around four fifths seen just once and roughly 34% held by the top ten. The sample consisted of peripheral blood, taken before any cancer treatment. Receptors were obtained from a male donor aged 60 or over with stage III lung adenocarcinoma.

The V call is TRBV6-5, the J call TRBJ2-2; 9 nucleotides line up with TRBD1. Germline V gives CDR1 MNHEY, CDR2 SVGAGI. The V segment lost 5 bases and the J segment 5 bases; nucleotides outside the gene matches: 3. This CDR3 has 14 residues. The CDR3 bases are TGTGCCAGCAGTCGGGGACAGGGAACCGGGGAGCTGTTTTTT. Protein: CASSRGQGTGELFF.

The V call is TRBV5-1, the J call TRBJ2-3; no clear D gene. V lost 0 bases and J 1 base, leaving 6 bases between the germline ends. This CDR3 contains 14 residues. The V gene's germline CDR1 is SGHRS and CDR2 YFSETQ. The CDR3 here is CASSLVFGTDTQYF. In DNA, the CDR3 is TGCGCCAGCAGCTTGGTTTTCGGCACAGATACGCAGTATTTT. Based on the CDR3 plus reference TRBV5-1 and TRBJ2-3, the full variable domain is KAGVTQTPRYLIKTRGQQVTLSCSPISGHRSVSWYQQTPGQGLQFLFEYFSETQRNKGNFPGRFSGRQFSNSRSEMNVSTLELGDSALYLCASSLVFGTDTQYFGPGTRLTVL.

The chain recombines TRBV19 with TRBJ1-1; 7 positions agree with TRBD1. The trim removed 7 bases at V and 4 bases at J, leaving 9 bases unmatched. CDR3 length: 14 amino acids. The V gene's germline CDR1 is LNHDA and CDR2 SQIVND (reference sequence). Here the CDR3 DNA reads TGTGCCAGTAACGAGGGGGCAGGGAGCACTGAAGCTTTCTTT. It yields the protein CASNEGAGSTEAFF.

The CDR3 nucleotides are TGTGCCAGCAGGGGACAGGATAACACTGAAGCTTTCTTT. Amino acids: CASRGQDNTEAFF. The chain combines TRBV6-5 with TRBJ1-1; 8 nucleotides line up with TRBD1. The V and J ends lost 6 bases and 2 bases, in that order; junction bases with no gene match: 2. CDR1 is MNHEY and CDR2 is SVGAGI in the germline V gene. The CDR3 extends over 13 amino acids.

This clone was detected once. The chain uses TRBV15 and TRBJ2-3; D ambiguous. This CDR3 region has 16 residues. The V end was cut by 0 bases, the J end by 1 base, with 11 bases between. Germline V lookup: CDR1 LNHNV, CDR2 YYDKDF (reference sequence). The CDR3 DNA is TGTGCCACCAGCAGAGATGGCAGGAAACGCACAGATACGCAGTATTTT. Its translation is CATSRDGRKRTDTQYF.

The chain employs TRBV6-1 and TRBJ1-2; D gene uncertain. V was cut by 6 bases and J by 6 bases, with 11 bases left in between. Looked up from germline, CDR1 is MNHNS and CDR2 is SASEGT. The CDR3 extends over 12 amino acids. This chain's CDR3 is CASSALLHGYTF. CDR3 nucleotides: TGTGCCAGCAGCGCCCTGCTACATGGCTACACCTTC.

The CDR3 DNA reads as TGTGCCAGCACCCCCCGGCCGGAAGGACTCTATGGCTACACCTTC. Amino acid sequence: CASTPRPEGLYGYTF. The V gene is TRBV2, the J gene TRBJ1-2; D is uncertain. CDR1 SNHLY and CDR2 FYNNEI come from the germline V gene. The germline V and J ends were trimmed by 7 bases and 4 bases, with 19 bases remaining between them. The CDR3 consists of 15 residues.

CDR3 nucleotides: TGTGCCAGCAGCGTCTTGGGAGGGGAAGGAACAGATACGCAGTATTTT. Protein product: CASSVLGGEGTDTQYF. V gene TRBV9 combines with J gene TRBJ2-3; 7 nucleotides align to TRBD2. CDR3 length: 16 residues. Germline CDR1 is SGDLS and CDR2 is YYNGEE. Trimming at V came to 2 bases and at J to 3 bases, leaving 9 bases not matched to a gene.

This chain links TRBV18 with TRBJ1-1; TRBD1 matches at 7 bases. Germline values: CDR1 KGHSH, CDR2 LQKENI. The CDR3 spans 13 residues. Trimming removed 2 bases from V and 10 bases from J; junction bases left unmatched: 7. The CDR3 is CASSPGQEGSAFF. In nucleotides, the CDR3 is TGTGCCAGCTCACCAGGACAGGAGGGCTCAGCTTTCTTT. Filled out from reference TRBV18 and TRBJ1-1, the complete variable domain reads NAGVMQNPRHLVRRRGQEARLRCSPMKGHSHVYWYRQLPEEGLKFMVYLQKENIIDESGMPKERFSAEFPKEGPSILRIQQVVRGDSAAYFCASSPGQEGSAFFGQGTRLTVV.

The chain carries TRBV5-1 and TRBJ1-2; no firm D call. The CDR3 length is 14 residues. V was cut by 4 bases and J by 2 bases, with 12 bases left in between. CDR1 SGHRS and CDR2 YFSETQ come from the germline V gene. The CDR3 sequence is CASSPISKNYGYTF. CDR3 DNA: TGCGCCAGCAGCCCGATATCAAAAAACTATGGCTACACCTTC.

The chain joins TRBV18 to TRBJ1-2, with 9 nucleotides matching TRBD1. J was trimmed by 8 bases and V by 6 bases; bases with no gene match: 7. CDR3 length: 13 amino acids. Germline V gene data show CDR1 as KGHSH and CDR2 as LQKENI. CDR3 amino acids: CASSPGQGGGYTF. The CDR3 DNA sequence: TGTGCCAGCTCCCCGGGACAGGGTGGCGGCTACACCTTC.

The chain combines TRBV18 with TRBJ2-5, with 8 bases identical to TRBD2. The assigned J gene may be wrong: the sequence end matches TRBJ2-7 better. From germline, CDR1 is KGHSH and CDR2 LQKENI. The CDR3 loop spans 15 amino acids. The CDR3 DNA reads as TGTGCCAGCTCACCACCAGCGGGGGCCGCCTACGAGCAGTACTTC. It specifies CASSPPAGAAYEQYF.

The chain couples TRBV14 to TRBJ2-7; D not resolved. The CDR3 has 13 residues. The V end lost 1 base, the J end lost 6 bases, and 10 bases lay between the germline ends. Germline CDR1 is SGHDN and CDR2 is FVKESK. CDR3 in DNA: TGTGCCAGCAGCCAAGTAACGTTCTCCGAGCAGTACTTC. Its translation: CASSQVTFSEQYF.

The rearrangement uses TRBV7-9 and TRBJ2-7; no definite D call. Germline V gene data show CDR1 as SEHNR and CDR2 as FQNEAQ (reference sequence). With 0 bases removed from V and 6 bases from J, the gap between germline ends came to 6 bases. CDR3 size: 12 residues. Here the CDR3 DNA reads TGTGCCAGCAGCTTAGCGGTGGGCGAGCAGTACTTC. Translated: CASSLAVGEQYF.

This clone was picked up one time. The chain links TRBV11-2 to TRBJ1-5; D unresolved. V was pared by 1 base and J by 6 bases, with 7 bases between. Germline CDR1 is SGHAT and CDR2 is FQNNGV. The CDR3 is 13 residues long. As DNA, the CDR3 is TGTGCCAGCAGCTTAGGTTCCTTTCAGCCCCAGCATTTT. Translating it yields CASSLGSFQPQHF.

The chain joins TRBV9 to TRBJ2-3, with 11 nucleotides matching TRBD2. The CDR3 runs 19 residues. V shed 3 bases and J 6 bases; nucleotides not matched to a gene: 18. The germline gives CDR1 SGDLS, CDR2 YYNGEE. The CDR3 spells CASSASPLSGLAGSDTQYF. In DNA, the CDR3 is TGTGCCAGCAGCGCGAGCCCCCTCTCCGGACTAGCGGGTAGTGATACGCAGTATTTT.

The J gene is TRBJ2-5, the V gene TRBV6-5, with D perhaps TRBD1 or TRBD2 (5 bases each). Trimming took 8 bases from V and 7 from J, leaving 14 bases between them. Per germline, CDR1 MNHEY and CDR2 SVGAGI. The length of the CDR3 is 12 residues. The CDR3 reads CASGGGSGTQYF. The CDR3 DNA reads TGTGCCAGCGGGGGTGGGTCAGGGACCCAGTACTTC.

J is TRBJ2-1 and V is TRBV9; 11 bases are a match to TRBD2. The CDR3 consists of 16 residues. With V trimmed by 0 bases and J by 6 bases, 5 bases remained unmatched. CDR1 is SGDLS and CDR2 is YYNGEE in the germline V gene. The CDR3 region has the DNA TGTGCCAGCAGCGTAGAAAGGCTAGCGGGGGGCAATGAGCAGTTCTTC. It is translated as CASSVERLAGGNEQFF.

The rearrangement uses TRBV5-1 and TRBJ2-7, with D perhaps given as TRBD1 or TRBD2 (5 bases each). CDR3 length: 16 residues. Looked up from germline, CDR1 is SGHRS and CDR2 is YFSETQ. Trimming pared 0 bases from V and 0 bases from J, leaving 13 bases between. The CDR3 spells CASSLVPGPLSYEQYF. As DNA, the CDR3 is TGCGCCAGCAGCTTGGTTCCGGGGCCCCTCTCCTACGAGCAGTACTTC.

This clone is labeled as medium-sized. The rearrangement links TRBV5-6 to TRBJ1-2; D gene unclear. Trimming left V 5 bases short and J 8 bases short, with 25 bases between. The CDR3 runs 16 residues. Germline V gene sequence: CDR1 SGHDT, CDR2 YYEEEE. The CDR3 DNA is TGTGCCAGCAGTACATGGGATTCTCTCCGGAGAGGGGGCTACACCTTC. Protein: CASSTWDSLRRGGYTF.

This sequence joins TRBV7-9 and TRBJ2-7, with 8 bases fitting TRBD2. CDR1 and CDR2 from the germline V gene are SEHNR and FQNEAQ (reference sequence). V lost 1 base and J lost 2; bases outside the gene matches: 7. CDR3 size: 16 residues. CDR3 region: CASSLGVAGMTYEQYF. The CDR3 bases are TGTGCCAGCAGCTTAGGGGTAGCGGGGATGACCTACGAGCAGTACTTC.